This TCR beta chain appears in the sequencing data of a study of shared clonotypes between healthy human individuals. Study-level points and caveats: Blood was the sole source, and tissue repertoires probably differ. The study generally estimated greater richness for naive than memory subsets.

The CDR3 has 13 residues. V lost 5 bases, J lost 1 base, and 6 bases lay in between. CDR1 KGHSH and CDR2 LQKENI come from the germline V gene. Sequencing was performed with immunoSEQ multiplex PCR; in TCRdb, only in-frame clones are kept and a portion is missing. The table lists about a million clones, around 74% of them singletons. In the case of this clone: Its antigen remains unknown.

The chain combines TRBV18 with TRBJ2-4, with D uncertain. Sample: memory CD4+ T cells sorted from blood. The subset is: CD45RA-negative fraction. The sequence was collected from a man younger than 35 in good health. The CDR3 loop is CASSVVAKNIQYF. The CDR3 DNA reads TGTGCCAGCTCAGTCGTTGCCAAAAACATTCAGTACTTC.